The T cell receptor beta chain described here comes from a study of blood T cell repertoires in COVID-19. Original data processing: Using reference gene primer amplification, nucleated cell counts were estimated. Clones were read by immunoSEQ multiplex PCR, and TCRdb kept only the in-frame ones, dropping some. The V and J calls and clone size come from that table; D and trimming were worked out from the DNA. This sample has 150,000 to 200,000 clones, with roughly three quarters found just once. CDR1 and CDR2 from the germline V gene are SGDLS and YYNGEE. The V gene lost 5 bases and the J gene lost 3 bases, with 17 bases spanning the gap. The CDR3 covers 16 residues.

The sequence was obtained from a man between 60 and 70 years old with active or convalescent COVID-19. Sequencing used peripheral blood. V and J are TRBV9 and TRBJ2-2; D perhaps matches TRBD2 (5 bases). CDR3 nucleotides: TGTGCCAGCAGGCGAAGTAGAGCGGACGACACCGGGGAGCTGTTTTTT. Amino acids: CASRRSRADDTGELFF.